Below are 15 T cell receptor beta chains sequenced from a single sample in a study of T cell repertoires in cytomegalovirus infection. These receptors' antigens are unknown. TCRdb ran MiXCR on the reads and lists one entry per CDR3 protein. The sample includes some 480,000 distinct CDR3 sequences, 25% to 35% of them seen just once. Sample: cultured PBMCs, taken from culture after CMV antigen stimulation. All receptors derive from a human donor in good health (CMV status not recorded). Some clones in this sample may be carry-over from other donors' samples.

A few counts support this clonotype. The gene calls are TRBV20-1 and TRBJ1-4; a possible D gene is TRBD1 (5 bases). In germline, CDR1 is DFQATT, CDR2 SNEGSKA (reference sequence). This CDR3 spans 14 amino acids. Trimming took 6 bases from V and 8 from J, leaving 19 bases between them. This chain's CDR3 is CSAAAQGVGEKLFF. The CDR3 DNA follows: TGCAGTGCAGCCGCGCAGGGAGTAGGGGAAAAACTGTTTTTT.

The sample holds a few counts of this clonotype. This CDR3 reads CSVDAGTSGRWQETQYF. The CDR3 DNA sequence: TGCAGCGTTGATGCCGGGACTAGCGGGAGGTGGCAAGAGACCCAGTACTTC. V is TRBV29-1 and J is TRBJ2-5, with 15 bases lining up with TRBD2. The J segment lost 2 bases and the V segment lost 3 bases, leaving 7 bases of the junction unmatched. CDR3 size: 17 residues. The germline V gene has CDR1 SQVTM and CDR2 ANQGSEA.

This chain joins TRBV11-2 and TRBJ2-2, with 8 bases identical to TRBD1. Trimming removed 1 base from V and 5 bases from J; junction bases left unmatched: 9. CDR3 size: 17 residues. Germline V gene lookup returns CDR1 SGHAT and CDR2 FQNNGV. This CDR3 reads CASSLVGQGRGTGELFF. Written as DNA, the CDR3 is TGTGCCAGCAGCTTAGTAGGACAGGGTCGTGGGACCGGGGAGCTGTTTTTT.

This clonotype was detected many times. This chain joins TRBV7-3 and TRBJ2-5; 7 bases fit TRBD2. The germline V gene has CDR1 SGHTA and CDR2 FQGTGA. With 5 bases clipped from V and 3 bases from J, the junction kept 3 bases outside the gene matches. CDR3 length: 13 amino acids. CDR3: CASSPGREETQYF. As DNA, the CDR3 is TGTGCCAGCAGCCCGGGGAGGGAAGAGACCCAGTACTTC.

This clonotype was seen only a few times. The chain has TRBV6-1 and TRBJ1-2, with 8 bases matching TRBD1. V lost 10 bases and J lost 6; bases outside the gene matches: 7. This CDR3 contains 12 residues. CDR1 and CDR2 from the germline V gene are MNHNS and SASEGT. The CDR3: CATLQGVDGYTF. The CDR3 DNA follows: TGTGCCACCCTACAGGGGGTAGATGGCTACACCTTC.

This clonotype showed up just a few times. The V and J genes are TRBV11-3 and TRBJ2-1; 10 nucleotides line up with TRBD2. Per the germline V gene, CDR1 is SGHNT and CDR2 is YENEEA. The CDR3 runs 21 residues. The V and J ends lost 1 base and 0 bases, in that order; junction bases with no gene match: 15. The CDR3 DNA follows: TGTGCCAGCAGCTTAGGCATTCCACTAGCGGGATCCTTTAGCTCCTACAATGAGCAGTTCTTC. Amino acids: CASSLGIPLAGSFSSYNEQFF.

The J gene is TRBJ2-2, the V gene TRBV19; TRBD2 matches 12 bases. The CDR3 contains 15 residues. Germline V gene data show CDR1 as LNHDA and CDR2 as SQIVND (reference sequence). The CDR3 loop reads CVATPTSGSTGELFF. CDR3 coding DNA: TGTGTGGCGACCCCGACTAGCGGGAGCACCGGGGAGCTGTTTTTT. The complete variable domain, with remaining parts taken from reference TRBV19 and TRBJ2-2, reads DGGITQSPKYLFRKEGQNVTLSCEQNLNHDAMYWYRQDPGQGLRLIYYSQIVNDFQKGDIAEGYSVSREKKESFPLTVTSAQKNPTAFYLCVATPTSGSTGELFFGEGSRLTVL.

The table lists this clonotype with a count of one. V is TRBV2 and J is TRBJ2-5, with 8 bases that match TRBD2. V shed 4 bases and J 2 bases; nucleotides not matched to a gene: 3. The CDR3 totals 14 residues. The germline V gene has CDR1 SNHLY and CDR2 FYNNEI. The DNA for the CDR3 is TGTGCCAGCAGTGGGTCTAGCGGGCAAGAGACCCAGTACTTC. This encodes CASSGSSGQETQYF.

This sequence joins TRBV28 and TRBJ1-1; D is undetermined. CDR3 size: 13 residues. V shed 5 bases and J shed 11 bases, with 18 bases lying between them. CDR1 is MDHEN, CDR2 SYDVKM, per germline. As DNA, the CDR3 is TGTGCCAGCAGTGTAGGTGGGCCTCGGAACGCTTTCTTT. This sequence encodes CASSVGGPRNAFF.

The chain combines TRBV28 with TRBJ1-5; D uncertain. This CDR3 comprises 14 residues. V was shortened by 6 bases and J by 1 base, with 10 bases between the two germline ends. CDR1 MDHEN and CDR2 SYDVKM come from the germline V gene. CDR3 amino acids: CASRVRHSNQPQHF. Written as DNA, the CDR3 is TGTGCCAGCAGGGTAAGACACAGCAATCAGCCCCAGCATTTT.

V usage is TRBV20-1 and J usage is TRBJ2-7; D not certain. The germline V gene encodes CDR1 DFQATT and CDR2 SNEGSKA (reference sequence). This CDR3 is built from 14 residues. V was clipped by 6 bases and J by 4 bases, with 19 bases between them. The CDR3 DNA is TGCAGTGCCCCTCGGCCGGCCACTGGGTACGAGCAGTACTTC. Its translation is CSAPRPATGYEQYF.

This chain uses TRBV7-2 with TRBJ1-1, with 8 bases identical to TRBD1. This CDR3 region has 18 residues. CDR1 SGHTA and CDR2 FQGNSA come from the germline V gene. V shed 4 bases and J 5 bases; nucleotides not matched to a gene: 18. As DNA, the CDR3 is TGTGCCAGCAGCTCGGCCCCCGGGACAGGCGCCTTTAGTACTGAAGCTTTCTTT. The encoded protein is CASSSAPGTGAFSTEAFF.

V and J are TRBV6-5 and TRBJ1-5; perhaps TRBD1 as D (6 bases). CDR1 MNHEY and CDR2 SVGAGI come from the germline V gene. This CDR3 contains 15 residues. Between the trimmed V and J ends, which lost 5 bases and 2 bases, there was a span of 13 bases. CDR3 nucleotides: TGTGCCAGCAGTAGTAACCGACAGGGCAATCAGCCCCAGCATTTT. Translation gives CASSSNRQGNQPQHF.

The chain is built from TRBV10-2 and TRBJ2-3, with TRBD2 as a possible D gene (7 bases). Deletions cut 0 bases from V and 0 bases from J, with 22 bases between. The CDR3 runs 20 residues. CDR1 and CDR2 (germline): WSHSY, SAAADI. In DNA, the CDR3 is TGCGCCAGCAGTGAGTCAATAGGGGGGACTATGAAGGCGAGCACAGATACGCAGTATTTT. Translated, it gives CASSESIGGTMKASTDTQYF.

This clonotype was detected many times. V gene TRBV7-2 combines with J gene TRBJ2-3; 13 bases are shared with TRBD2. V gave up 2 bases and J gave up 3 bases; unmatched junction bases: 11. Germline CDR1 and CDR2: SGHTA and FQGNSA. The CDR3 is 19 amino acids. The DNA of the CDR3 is TGTGCCAGCAGCTTATTACCGAGCGGGACTAGCGGGAAGACAGATACGCAGTATTTT. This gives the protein CASSLLPSGTSGKTDTQYF. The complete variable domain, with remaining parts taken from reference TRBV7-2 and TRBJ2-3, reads GAGVSQSPSNKVTEKGKDVELRCDPISGHTALYWYRQSLGQGLEFLIYFQGNSAPDKSGLPSDRFSAERTGGSVSTLTIQRTQQEDSAVYLCASSLLPSGTSGKTDTQYFGPGTRLTVL.